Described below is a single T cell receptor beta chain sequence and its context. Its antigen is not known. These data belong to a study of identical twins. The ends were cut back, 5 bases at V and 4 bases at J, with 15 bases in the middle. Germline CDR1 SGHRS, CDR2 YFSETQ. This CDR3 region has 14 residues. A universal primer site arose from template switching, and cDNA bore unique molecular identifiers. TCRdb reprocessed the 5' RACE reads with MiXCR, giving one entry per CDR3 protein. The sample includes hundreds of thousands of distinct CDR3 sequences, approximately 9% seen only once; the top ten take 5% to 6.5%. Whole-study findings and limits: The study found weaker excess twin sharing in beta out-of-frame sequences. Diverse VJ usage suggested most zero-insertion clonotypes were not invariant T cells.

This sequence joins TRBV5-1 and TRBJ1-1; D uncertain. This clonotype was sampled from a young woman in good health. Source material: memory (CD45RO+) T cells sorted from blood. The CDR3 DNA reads TGCGCCAGCAGTAAGGAAACCACGGGCACTGAAGCTTTCTTT. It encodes CASSKETTGTEAFF.